The sample holds one count of the clone carrying this T cell receptor beta chain. What it binds is not known. This sample was included in a study of OX40 agonist ivuxolimab in advanced cancers. Notes on the study in general: The study observed clonal expansion of CD4+ and CD8+ blood T cells by week 6 at 0.1 to 3.0 mg/kg.

With autoimmune disease history or systemic immunosuppression, patients were excluded. V was pared by 1 base and J by 5 bases, with 10 bases between. Germline loops: CDR1 SGHNT, CDR2 YYREEE (reference sequence). This CDR3 spans 13 amino acids. The method was immunoSEQ multiplex PCR; TCRdb's version includes in-frame clones alone and lacks a portion of them. The sample shows about 28,000 clones, more than 85% of them seen only once. The clonotype originates from an adult with an advanced solid tumor such as melanoma, head and neck, liver or kidney cancer. The chain links TRBV5-4 to TRBJ2-7, with D maybe TRBD2 (5 bases). The material sequenced was CD4+ or CD8+ T cells sorted from blood, taken in a trial of the OX40 agonist ivuxolimab. The CDR3 sequence: CASSLRGGNEQYF. For the CDR3, the DNA is TGTGCCAGCAGCTTGCGGGGTGGCAACGAGCAGTACTTC.